This TCR beta chain was recorded in a study of T cell repertoires in cytomegalovirus infection. Trimming left V 4 bases short and J 0 bases short, with 13 bases between. Germline V gene data show CDR1 as MNHNS and CDR2 as SASEGT. This CDR3 has 15 residues. TCRdb fed the reads into MiXCR, producing one record per CDR3 protein. In the table there are over 150,000 distinct CDR3 sequences, about 21% of which are singletons. V usage is TRBV6-1 and J usage is TRBJ2-7; TRBD1 might be the D (5 bases). This receptor was taken from a human donor in good health (CMV status not recorded). Some clones in this sample may be carry-over from other donors' samples. Sequencing input: PBMCs. The CDR3 region is CASSVSPDSSYEQYF. CDR3 DNA: TGTGCCAGCAGTGTTTCCCCCGACAGCTCCTACGAGCAGTACTTC.